A selection of T cell receptor beta chains follows, all from one sample in a study of blood T cell repertoires in COVID-19. The protocol was immunoSEQ multiplex PCR, while the TCRdb copy is restricted to in-frame clones and leaves out a portion. The table lists under 95,000 clones, almost 85% of them singletons. Sequenced material: peripheral blood. The receptor set was obtained from a man in his fifties with COVID-19, enrolled during active disease. Each CDR3 is given with its conserved first and last residue. D genes are given only for firm matches. A row's size may be missing; if present it is once, few, many or a size class.

V: TRBV29-1
D: TRBD1
size: -
J: TRBJ2-7
DNA: TGCAGCGCAGAACGGGGAAGCAGTCCCGGGACAGGGCTAGTGTACGAGCAGTACTTC
CDR3: CSAERGSSPGTGLVYEQYF

V: TRBV6-9
D: -
size: -
J: TRBJ2-7
DNA: TGTGCCAGCAGCCAAGCGGACTACGAGCAGTACTTC
CDR3: CASSQADYEQYF

V: TRBV29-1
D: TRBD1
size: -
J: TRBJ1-2
DNA: TGCAGCGTTTCTCCGGGACAGGGGAATGGCTACACCTTC
CDR3: CSVSPGQGNGYTF

V: TRBV9
D: -
size: -
J: TRBJ2-2
DNA: TGTGCCAGCAGCGTAGCGGTCACCGGGGAGCTGTTTTTT
CDR3: CASSVAVTGELFF

V: TRBV19
D: -
size: -
J: TRBJ1-2
DNA: TGTGCCACCGCAGGGGTTGCGGGCTATGGCTACACCTTC
CDR3: CATAGVAGYGYTF

V: TRBV9
D: -
size: -
J: TRBJ2-7
DNA: TGTGCCAGCAGCGTAGCGGAGGGTAAGGGGTACGAGCAGTACTTC
CDR3: CASSVAEGKGYEQYF

V: TRBV14
D: TRBD1
size: -
J: TRBJ1-1
DNA: TGTGCCAGCAGCCATCGGACAGGGTTGGGCACTGAAGCTTTCTTT
CDR3: CASSHRTGLGTEAFF

V: TRBV6-5
D: -
size: -
J: TRBJ2-5
DNA: TGTGCCAGCAGGAGCGGACCTCTGCGGGAGACCCAGTACTTC
CDR3: CASRSGPLRETQYF

V: TRBV18
D: -
size: once
J: TRBJ1-3
DNA: TGTGCCAGCTCACCTAGGACAGACTCTGGAAACACCATATATTTT
CDR3: CASSPRTDSGNTIYF

V: TRBV4-2
D: -
size: -
J: TRBJ1-6
DNA: TGTGCCAGCAGCCACCATGGACAGAACAATTCACCCCTCCACTTT
CDR3: CASSHHGQNNSPLHF

V: TRBV6-2/TRBV6-3
D: TRBD1
size: -
J: TRBJ2-1
DNA: TGTGCCAGCAGTTACTCTGGCGGACAGGGAGTGAATGAGCAGTTCTTC
CDR3: CASSYSGGQGVNEQFF

V: TRBV3-1/TRBV3-2
D: TRBD2
size: -
J: TRBJ2-1
DNA: TGTGCCAGCAGCCCAGTCTGGGGACTAGCGGGAAAGGATGAGCAGTTCTTC
CDR3: CASSPVWGLAGKDEQFF

V: TRBV19
D: TRBD1
size: -
J: TRBJ2-3
DNA: TGTGCCAGTAGGAAGGGGGCAAGAGATACGCAGTATTTT
CDR3: CASRKGARDTQYF

V: TRBV6-5
D: TRBD1
size: once
J: TRBJ1-3
DNA: TGTGCCAGCAGTCCCCGGACAGGGTCCGGAAACACCATATATTTT
CDR3: CASSPRTGSGNTIYF

V: TRBV4-2
D: -
size: -
J: TRBJ1-2
DNA: TGTGCCAGCAGCCAAGCCGGGACACAAGCTAACTATGGCTACACCTTC
CDR3: CASSQAGTQANYGYTF

V: TRBV2
D: -
size: -
J: TRBJ2-5
DNA: TGTGCCAGCAGTGAATTCCTTCGGGAGACCCAGTACTTC
CDR3: CASSEFLRETQYF

V: TRBV2
D: TRBD1
size: -
J: TRBJ1-1
DNA: TGTGCCAGCAGACCGACAGGGCCTGAAGCTTTCTTT
CDR3: CASRPTGPEAFF

V: TRBV9
D: TRBD1
size: -
J: TRBJ2-5
DNA: TGTGCCAGCAGCTACAGGGGAAGTAACCAAGAGACCCAGTACTTC
CDR3: CASSYRGSNQETQYF

V: TRBV15
D: -
size: -
J: TRBJ2-2
DNA: TGTGCCACCAGCAGAGTTAAATCCGGGGAGCTGTTTTTT
CDR3: CATSRVKSGELFF

V: TRBV28
D: -
size: -
J: TRBJ2-2
DNA: TGTGCCAGCGTAGGGGTCGAATGGGGTGGCGGGGAGCTGTTTTTT
CDR3: CASVGVEWGGGELFF

V: TRBV6-6
D: -
size: -
J: TRBJ1-5
DNA: TGTGCCAGCAGCCACAATCAGCCCCAGCATTTT
CDR3: CASSHNQPQHF

V: TRBV19
D: TRBD2
size: -
J: TRBJ2-7
DNA: TGTGCCAGTAGTGCTACTAGCGGGAGGCCCTACGAGCAGTACTTC
CDR3: CASSATSGRPYEQYF

V: TRBV5-6
D: -
size: -
J: TRBJ2-7
DNA: TGTGCCAGCAGCCCGGACAGAACCTACGAGCAGTACTTC
CDR3: CASSPDRTYEQYF

V: TRBV18
D: TRBD2
size: -
J: TRBJ2-1
DNA: TGTGCCAGCTCACCACCGACTAGCCGGAAAGGACTTGAGCAGTTCTTC
CDR3: CASSPPTSRKGLEQFF

V: TRBV7-8
D: -
size: few
J: TRBJ1-5
DNA: TGTGCCAGCAGCTTAGCGGTGGTTAGTCAGCCCCAGCATTTT
CDR3: CASSLAVVSQPQHF

V: TRBV20-1
D: -
size: -
J: TRBJ2-5
DNA: TGCAGTGCTAGTATCGACACGGACGGGGACCAGTACTTC
CDR3: CSASIDTDGDQYF

V: TRBV6-4
D: TRBD1
size: -
J: TRBJ2-6
DNA: TGTGCCAGCAGTGACCCGGGACAGGGGGCAGACTCTGGGGCCAACGTCCTGACTTTC
CDR3: CASSDPGQGADSGANVLTF

V: TRBV14
D: TRBD1
size: once
J: TRBJ1-4
DNA: TGTGCCAGCAGCCTAGGACAGGGTATTGAAAAACTGTTTTTT
CDR3: CASSLGQGIEKLFF

V: TRBV28
D: TRBD1
size: once
J: TRBJ2-1
DNA: TGTGCCAGCAGTGTCGGACGTCCCGGGACAGGGGTTGAGCAGTTCTTC
CDR3: CASSVGRPGTGVEQFF

V: TRBV29-1
D: TRBD1
size: -
J: TRBJ1-1
DNA: TGCAGCGTTTGGGTGCAGGGGGCACACACTGAAGCTTTCTTT
CDR3: CSVWVQGAHTEAFF

V: TRBV3-1/TRBV3-2
D: -
size: -
J: TRBJ2-1
DNA: TGTGCCAGCAGTCAAGGGTCTAGCGTATACAATGAGCAGTTCTTC
CDR3: CASSQGSSVYNEQFF

V: TRBV9
D: TRBD2
size: -
J: TRBJ2-1
DNA: TGTGCCAGCAGCGTAGTTGCTAGCGGGAGATACAATGAGCAGTTCTTC
CDR3: CASSVVASGRYNEQFF

V: TRBV6-6
D: -
size: once
J: TRBJ2-7
DNA: TGTGCCAGCAGTTCCAACGGTGGGCACGAGCAGTACTTC
CDR3: CASSSNGGHEQYF

V: TRBV5-1
D: TRBD2
size: -
J: TRBJ2-3
DNA: TGCGCCAGCAGCGTCTCGGGACTAGCGGGAGATACGCAGTATTTT
CDR3: CASSVSGLAGDTQYF

V: TRBV4-2
D: -
size: few
J: TRBJ2-5
DNA: TGTGCCAGCAGCCAAGATGGTGGGCCTGGCCTCCGGGAGACCCAGTACTTC
CDR3: CASSQDGGPGLRETQYF